This TCR beta chain was captured in a study of long-term antiretroviral therapy in people with HIV. The study's findings and limits: ART adherence, viral resistance and therapy changes were not recorded. Blood draws took place between about 2004 and 2018 and possibly involved older ART regimens.

Concerning this clone: The antigen remains undetermined.

CDR1 MNHEY and CDR2 SVGAGI come from the germline V gene. Deletions cut 4 bases from V and 5 bases from J, with 9 bases between. This CDR3 region has 13 residues. Survey-level resolution applied to immunoSEQ assay v3.0. Profiled with immunoSEQ multiplex PCR; TCRdb holds only in-frame clones, not every one. This sample has about 21,000 clones, with roughly 89% found just once. Every specimen provided about 0.9-11 million cryopreserved PBMC before DNA extraction took place. Here the sequenced sample was unsorted PBMCs, taken 2.1 years after starting antiretroviral therapy. The origin of this receptor is a man aged 18-30 years with HIV. The rearrangement uses TRBV6-5 and TRBJ1-5; maybe TRBD1 (6 bases). CDR3 sequence (DNA): TGTGCCAGCAGTTCGACAGGCTATCAGCCCCAGCATTTT. The encoded protein is CASSSTGYQPQHF.